The sequence of this TCR beta chain was determined in a study of T-cell reconstitution after alpha-beta-depleted transplantation in children. Trimming took 7 bases from V and 5 from J, leaving 11 bases between them. Germline CDR1 and CDR2: SQVTM and ANQGSEA. The CDR3 has 12 residues. Unique molecular identifiers were used in preparing the TCRbeta library. TCRdb passed the PCR reads through MiXCR, listing each CDR3 protein once. The sample has fewer than 700,000 distinct CDR3 sequences; around 13% are singletons. V and J are TRBV29-1 and TRBJ2-2; D might be TRBD2 (5 bases). The clonotype comes from a male patient younger than 18 who had a stem cell transplant for acute myeloid leukemia, so the T cells may come from the graft donor. This specimen consisted of PBMCs, mostly from graft donor cells, obtained 360 days after TCRalphabeta/CD19-depleted stem cell transplant. The CDR3 DNA follows: TGCAGCGGAACTAGGTCTACCGGGGAGCTGTTTTTT. It yields the protein CSGTRSTGELFF.